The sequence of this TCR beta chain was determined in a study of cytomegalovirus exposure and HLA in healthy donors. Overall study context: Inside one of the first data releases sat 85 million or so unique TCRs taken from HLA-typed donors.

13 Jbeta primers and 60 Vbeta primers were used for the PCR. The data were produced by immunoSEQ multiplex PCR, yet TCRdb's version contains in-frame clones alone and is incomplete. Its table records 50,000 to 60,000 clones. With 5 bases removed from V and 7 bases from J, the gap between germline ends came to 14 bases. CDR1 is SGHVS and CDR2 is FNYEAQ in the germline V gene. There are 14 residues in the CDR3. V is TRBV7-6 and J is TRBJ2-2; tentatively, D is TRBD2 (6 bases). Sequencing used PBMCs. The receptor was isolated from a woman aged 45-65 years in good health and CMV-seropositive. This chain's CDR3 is CASSQRRGIGELFF. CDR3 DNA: TGTGCCAGCAGCCAGCGCCGGGGGATCGGGGAGCTGTTTTTT. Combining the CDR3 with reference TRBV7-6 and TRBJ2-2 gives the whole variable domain GAGVSQSPRYKVTKRGQDVALRCDPISGHVSLYWYRQALGQGPEFLTYFNYEAQQDKSGLPNDRFSAERPEGSISTLTIQRTEQRDSAMYRCASSQRRGIGELFFGEGSRLTVL.